The 15 T cell receptor beta chains given below trace back to one sample, sequenced in a study of T cell responses to AZD1222 COVID-19 vaccine. The data were produced by immunoSEQ multiplex PCR, yet TCRdb's version contains in-frame clones alone and is incomplete. The table includes some 96,000 clones, about 87% detected once. The sequencing used peripheral blood, collected on day 0 of MenACWY control vaccination. All receptors derive from an adult in good health.

The rearrangement joins TRBV29-1 to TRBJ1-2, with 9 bases aligning to TRBD1. Germline lookup yields CDR1 SQVTM and CDR2 ANQGSEA. This CDR3 has 13 residues. V dropped 7 bases and J dropped 3; count of bases not matched to a gene: 6. CDR3 DNA: TGCAGCGCTAACAGGGGGCCGGACTATGGCTACACCTTC. Amino acids: CSANRGPDYGYTF.

This chain links TRBV18 with TRBJ1-5, with TRBD1 matching 8 bases. Per germline, CDR1 KGHSH and CDR2 LQKENI. V trimming: 4 bases; J trimming: 9 bases; junction bases outside the gene matches: 11. The CDR3 has 15 amino acids. The CDR3 here is CASSREDREAWPQHF. The DNA for the CDR3 is TGTGCCAGCTCACGTGAGGACAGGGAGGCATGGCCCCAGCATTTT.

The chain links TRBV10-2 to TRBJ1-3; D gene uncertain. The V and J ends lost 2 bases and 4 bases respectively, with 3 bases between them. CDR1 and CDR2 (germline): WSHSY, SAAADI. The CDR3 has 12 residues. CDR3 sequence reads: CASSERGNTIYF. CDR3 in DNA: TGCGCCAGCAGTGAGAGGGGAAACACCATATATTTT.

As to this clone: At one of its ends the junction is not consistent with the germline gene, which may arise from a read error. The genes are TRBV7-2 and TRBJ2-3, with 8 bases lining up with TRBD2. This CDR3 spans 13 amino acids. Germline V gene sequence: CDR1 SGHTA, CDR2 FQGNSA. CDR3 nucleotides: TGTGCCAGCAGCCTAGCGGGCCAAGATACGCAGTATTTT. This translates into CASSLAGQDTQYF.

This clone was seen more than once but under ten times. The V and J genes are TRBV12-3 or TRBV12-4 and TRBJ1-5; D perhaps matches TRBD1 (6 bases). CDR3 length equals 13 residues. Trimming left V 6 bases short and J 4 bases short, with 10 bases between. The chain's CDR3 is CASSRDMNQPQHF. The CDR3 coding sequence is TGTGCCAGCAGCCGGGACATGAATCAGCCCCAGCATTTT.

J is TRBJ2-7 and V is TRBV18; 7 positions match TRBD1. In germline, CDR1 is KGHSH, CDR2 LQKENI. The V and J ends lost 3 bases and 5 bases, in that order; junction bases with no gene match: 4. CDR3 length: 13 residues. The CDR3 loop is CASSPRGGHEQYF. The CDR3 nucleotides read TGTGCCAGCTCACCCCGAGGGGGCCACGAGCAGTACTTC.

The chain recombines TRBV27 with TRBJ1-4; D remains unclear. The CDR3 is made up of 15 amino acids. CDR1 and CDR2 (germline): MNHEY, SMNVEV (reference sequence). The ends were cut back, 1 base at V and 3 bases at J, with 9 bases in the middle. In DNA form, the CDR3 reads TGTGCCAGCAGTTTATTTGTAGGGTCTAATGAAAAACTGTTTTTT. Protein sequence: CASSLFVGSNEKLFF.

The chain is built from TRBV9 and TRBJ1-5; 7 nucleotides line up with TRBD1. The CDR3 runs 16 residues. Looked up from germline, CDR1 is SGDLS and CDR2 is YYNGEE. V was pared by 3 bases and J by 3 bases, with 9 bases of the junction left unmatched. The CDR3 loop is CASSAAQGLFNQPQHF. The CDR3 bases are TGTGCCAGCAGCGCGGCACAGGGGCTCTTCAATCAGCCCCAGCATTTT. Full variable domain (outside the CDR3, taken from reference TRBV9 and TRBJ1-5): DSGVTQTPKHLITATGQRVTLRCSPRSGDLSVYWYQQSLDQGLQFLIQYYNGEERAKGNILERFSAQQFPDLHSELNLSSLELGDSALYFCASSAAQGLFNQPQHFGDGTRLSIL.

The chain has TRBV9 and TRBJ2-5, with D unresolved. In germline, CDR1 is SGDLS, CDR2 YYNGEE. The V end lost 0 bases, the J end lost 5 bases, and 14 bases lay between the germline ends. The CDR3 spans 15 residues. This chain's CDR3 is CASSVGVAFGETQYF. CDR3 DNA sequence: TGTGCCAGCAGCGTAGGGGTCGCCTTCGGGGAGACCCAGTACTTC.

CDR3 sequence reads: CANERGRGYTF. The CDR3 region has the DNA TGTGCCAACGAGAGGGGTCGGGGCTACACCTTC. The J gene is TRBJ1-2, the V gene TRBV12-3 or TRBV12-4, with D tentatively TRBD1 (5 bases). The CDR3 is 11 amino acids. V shed 10 bases and J shed 8 bases, with 14 bases lying between them.

This chain joins TRBV2 and TRBJ1-5, with no clear D. This CDR3 has 14 residues. Germline assignment: CDR1 SNHLY and CDR2 FYNNEI. Trimming removed 2 bases from V and 6 bases from J, with 11 bases in between. This CDR3 is CASSEIVWSQPQHF. CDR3 sequence (DNA): TGTGCCAGCAGTGAAATCGTGTGGTCTCAGCCCCAGCATTTT.

The rearrangement links TRBV28 to TRBJ2-5; TRBD1 might be the D (6 bases). Germline assignment: CDR1 MDHEN and CDR2 SYDVKM. The V and J ends lost 7 bases and 5 bases respectively, with 20 bases between them. The CDR3 loop spans 15 amino acids. CDR3 protein: CASTSSDSPGETQYF. CDR3 DNA: TGTGCCAGCACCTCTTCGGACAGTCCTGGGGAGACCCAGTACTTC.

The gene calls are TRBV6-6 and TRBJ2-7, with 9 bases lining up with TRBD1. With V trimmed by 5 bases and J by 2 bases, 4 bases remained unmatched. The CDR3 is 14 residues long. The germline gives CDR1 MNHNY, CDR2 SVGAGI (reference sequence). CDR3 nucleotide sequence: TGTGCCAGCAGTATGACAGGGGGACCCTACGAGCAGTACTTC. As protein: CASSMTGGPYEQYF.

The chain couples TRBV5-1 to TRBJ1-3, with a tentative D call TRBD1 (5 bases). The germline V gene has CDR1 SGHRS and CDR2 YFSETQ. This CDR3 spans 16 amino acids. Trimming removed 4 bases at V and 5 bases at J, with 19 bases between. CDR3 in amino acids: CASSLTGTVGRNTIYF. In nucleotides, the CDR3 is TGCGCCAGCAGCCTGACCGGGACGGTGGGCCGAAACACCATATATTTT.

V gene TRBV3-1 (or the pseudogene TRBV3-2) combines with J gene TRBJ2-1; 7 bases align to TRBD1. The V segment lost 0 bases and the J segment 9 bases; nucleotides outside the gene matches: 11. The CDR3 has 16 amino acids. Germline CDR1 LGHDT, CDR2 YNNKEL (reference sequence). CDR3 coding DNA: TGTGCCAGCAGCCAAGATCCTGGACAGGCCTTGCGTGAGCAGTTCTTC. This codes for CASSQDPGQALREQFF.